What follows describes a single T cell receptor (beta chain). Its specificity is unknown. Stated treatment: around 19 received Ad26.COV2.S at low or high dose, single or two shots; about five received placebo; per-sample allocation not given. Repertoires come from day 63 after the first vaccine or placebo injection. Boston supplied an adult donor aged 18-55 years. Germline CDR1 is LGHNA and CDR2 is YSLEER. Trimming at V came to 3 bases and at J to 6 bases, leaving 7 bases not matched to a gene. CDR3 length equals 14 residues. The data were taken from a study of Ad26.COV2.S vaccination and SARS-CoV-2 variants. Study information: Donor joined the COV1001 Ad26.COV2.S trial arm. Ad26.COV2.S was injected intramuscularly once or twice, 56 days apart. Study conclusions and caveats: People who got the vaccine or the placebo had similar non-spike TCR breadth.

Using immunoSEQ multiplex PCR, the repertoire was profiled, and TCRdb retains in-frame clones only, with some absent. Of 300,000 to 350,000 clones listed, 86% are singletons. This sample comprised peripheral blood, obtained in a trial of Ad26.COV2.S vaccine versus placebo. This receptor was taken from a person between 18 and 65 years old who received the Ad26.COV2.S COVID-19 vaccine or a placebo. The chain has TRBV4-3 and TRBJ1-2; the match to TRBD1 covers 7 bases. The CDR3 DNA is TGCGCCAGCAGCCAGGACAGGCCTTTTGATGGCTACACCTTC. It codes for CASSQDRPFDGYTF.